This is a list of T cell receptor beta chains from one sample in a study of Ad26.COV2.S vaccination and SARS-CoV-2 variants. Clones were sequenced by immunoSEQ multiplex PCR, and TCRdb holds only the in-frame ones, with some missing. The sample records fewer than 400,000 clones, 86% being singletons. Source: peripheral blood, taken in a trial of Ad26.COV2.S vaccine versus placebo. All receptors derive from a person between 18 and 60 years old who received the Ad26.COV2.S COVID-19 vaccine or a placebo. Each CDR3 is given with its conserved first and last residue. D genes are given only for firm matches. The listing skips clone size in some rows; elsewhere it reads once, few, many or a size class.

clone_size	d_call	j_call	v_call	cdr3_aa	cdr3_nt
-	TRBD1	TRBJ1-5	TRBV29-1	CSAQGQGIDQPQHF	TGCAGCGCTCAAGGACAGGGAATAGATCAGCCCCAGCATTTT
-	-	TRBJ1-5	TRBV6-2/TRBV6-3	CASSYPEQDWNEPQHF	TGTGCCAGCAGTTACCCAGAACAGGACTGGAATGAGCCCCAGCATTTT
-	-	TRBJ1-1	TRBV6-5	CASSYLTGEAFF	TGTGCCAGCAGTTACTTGACAGGTGAAGCTTTCTTT
-	-	TRBJ2-3	TRBV7-2	CASSFYGPGDTQYF	TGTGCCAGCAGCTTTTACGGACCAGGAGATACGCAGTATTTT
-	-	TRBJ1-4	TRBV30	CAWSVRNWEKLFF	TGTGCCTGGAGTGTACGCAACTGGGAAAAACTGTTTTTT
-	-	TRBJ2-1	TRBV30	CAGRADSYNEQFF	TGTGCCGGAAGGGCAGACTCCTACAATGAGCAGTTCTTC
few	-	TRBJ2-2	TRBV7-9	CASSLGAGMDTGELFF	TGTGCCAGCAGCTTAGGCGCTGGGATGGACACCGGGGAGCTGTTTTTT
once	-	TRBJ2-1	TRBV11-2	CASSPYNEQFF	TGTGCCAGCAGCCCCTACAATGAGCAGTTCTTC
-	-	TRBJ1-5	TRBV5-1	CASSSLRQAAPNQPQHF	TGCGCCAGCAGCTCACTCCGACAGGCGGCGCCCAATCAGCCCCAGCATTTT
-	-	TRBJ1-4	TRBV5-1	CASSFSITNEKLFF	TGCGCCAGCAGCTTCTCCATAACTAATGAAAAACTGTTTTTT
-	-	TRBJ2-5	TRBV19	CASSISGGLYQETQYF	TGTGCCAGTAGCATCTCGGGGGGCCTGTACCAAGAGACCCAGTACTTC
-	-	TRBJ1-2	TRBV6-5	CASSYLGYGYTF	TGTGCCAGCAGTTACCTGGGCTATGGCTACACCTTC
-	TRBD2	TRBJ2-1	TRBV5-4	CASSLGTSGGYGEQFF	TGTGCCAGCAGCTTGGGGACTAGCGGGGGGTACGGTGAGCAGTTCTTC
-	TRBD1	TRBJ1-5	TRBV6-5	CASSPGQYSNQPQHF	TGTGCCAGTAGTCCGGGACAGTATAGCAATCAGCCCCAGCATTTT
-	TRBD2	TRBJ2-5	TRBV7-9	CASSRRPGGGVETQYF	TGTGCCAGCAGCCGCCGCCCGGGGGGGGGCGTGGAGACCCAGTACTTC
-	-	TRBJ1-2	TRBV30	CAWSRVSYTF	TGTGCCTGGTCACGGGTGAGCTACACCTTC
-	-	TRBJ2-3	TRBV6-5	CASNLGDTQYF	TGTGCCAGCAACCTGGGGGATACGCAGTATTTT
-	-	TRBJ2-7	TRBV5-1	CASSFGLMSYEQYF	TGCGCCAGCAGCTTCGGACTGATGTCCTACGAGCAGTACTTC
-	-	TRBJ1-5	TRBV7-2	CASSSQWGGNQPQHF	TGTGCCAGCAGCTCCCAATGGGGGGGTAATCAGCCCCAGCATTTT
few	TRBD1	TRBJ2-7	TRBV7-8	CASSFGSVRQGKDEQYF	TGTGCCAGCAGCTTCGGGTCGGTGAGACAGGGAAAAGACGAGCAGTACTTC
-	-	TRBJ2-1	TRBV9	CASSVDFSYNEQFF	TGTGCCAGCAGCGTGGACTTTTCCTACAATGAGCAGTTCTTC
-	-	TRBJ1-2	TRBV19	CASSTRQVIYGYTF	TGTGCCAGTAGCACAAGACAGGTTATCTATGGCTACACCTTC
-	-	TRBJ1-2	TRBV6-5	CASSVISGVVYGYTF	TGTGCCAGCAGCGTTATTTCGGGAGTGGTCTATGGCTACACCTTC
few	-	TRBJ2-6	TRBV19	CATNGRRPNVLTF	TGTGCCACCAACGGACGTAGGCCCAACGTCCTGACTTTC
-	-	TRBJ2-2	TRBV9	CASSRSTLNTGELFF	TGTGCCAGCAGCCGTTCAACCTTGAACACCGGGGAGCTGTTTTTT
once	TRBD2	TRBJ2-1	TRBV6-1	CASSSGLFYNEQFF	TGTGCCAGCAGTTCGGGACTATTCTACAATGAGCAGTTCTTC
-	-	TRBJ1-6	TRBV18	CASSPTGQGTYNSPLHF	TGTGCCAGCTCACCGACCGGGCAGGGGACCTATAATTCACCCCTCCACTTT